This TCR beta chain was retrieved from a study of T-cell reconstitution after alpha-beta-depleted transplantation in children. Molecular barcoding with unique molecular identifiers was used for the TCRbeta library. TCRdb re-called the PCR reads with MiXCR, one entry per CDR3 protein. The sample yields around 340,000 distinct CDR3 sequences, less than 15% seen once. This clonotype was counted only a few times. The source material was PBMCs, sampled from the stem cell graft. This receptor was obtained from a human donor who donated a stem cell graft to a child with Fanconi anemia.

As DNA, the CDR3 is TGCAGCGTCGACCTGACTAGCGGGGGACTCGGGGCCCAGTACTTC. Encoded protein: CSVDLTSGGLGAQYF. This sequence joins TRBV29-1 and TRBJ2-5; 12 bases fit TRBD2. The CDR3 spans 15 residues. J was trimmed by 9 bases and V by 6 bases; bases with no gene match: 14. Germline V gives CDR1 SQVTM, CDR2 ANQGSEA.